Listed here are 20 T cell receptor beta chains from one sample, sequenced in a study of shared clonotypes between healthy human individuals (dated by TCRdb to about 2020). Library prep was done by the immunoSEQ multiplex PCR assay. TCRdb took over this immuneACCESS table, retaining in-frame rearrangements with V and J assigned. Such tables are incomplete; in checked studies, under half of the missing clones stem from an unresolved V gene, and the remainder is unexplained. Across this sample there are hundreds of thousands of clones, with about 78% seen only once. The top ten hold 1.8% of the sample. Sequencing input: memory CD4+ T cells sorted from blood. Interpreted using the paper, the cell subset or site label stands for: CD45RA-negative fraction. The receptors come from a woman aged 25 to 45 in good health.

The V and J genes are TRBV19 and TRBJ1-2; TRBD1 matches at 8 bases. The V gene end was trimmed by 8 bases and the J gene end by 2 bases; junction bases not matched to a gene: 1. The CDR3 extends over 12 amino acids. The germline V gene has CDR1 LNHDA and CDR2 SQIVND (reference sequence). The CDR3 spells CASHRGNYGYTF. DNA of the CDR3: TGTGCCAGTCACAGGGGGAACTATGGCTACACCTTC.

A note on this clone: The same CDR3 also results from other DNA sequences found in this sample. The chain links TRBV18 to TRBJ2-5; TRBD2 matches at 7 bases. The trim removed 4 bases at V and 3 bases at J, leaving 2 bases unmatched. The CDR3 runs 13 residues. The germline gives CDR1 KGHSH, CDR2 LQKENI. CDR3 DNA: TGTGCCAGCTCACGGGGGAGGGAAGAGACCCAGTACTTC. This gives the protein CASSRGREETQYF.

The rearrangement joins TRBV9 to TRBJ2-5, with 7 bases aligning to TRBD2. This CDR3 has 14 residues. CDR1 SGDLS and CDR2 YYNGEE come from the germline V gene. The J segment lost 2 bases and the V segment lost 4 bases, leaving 5 bases of the junction unmatched. The CDR3 reads CASSFGTTQETQYF. As DNA, the CDR3 is TGTGCCAGCAGCTTCGGGACTACTCAAGAGACCCAGTACTTC.

Note on this clone: Other DNA sequences of this sample code for an identical CDR3. The chain carries TRBV18 and TRBJ2-6, with D unclear. CDR1 is KGHSH, CDR2 LQKENI, per germline. Trimming removed 8 bases at V and 0 bases at J, with 8 bases between. This CDR3 is 14 amino acids long. As DNA, the CDR3 is TGTGCCAGCACGTCGAGCTCTGGGGCCAACGTCCTGACTTTC. It translates to CASTSSSGANVLTF.

The V gene is TRBV5-1, the J gene TRBJ2-7, with a tentative D call TRBD1 (6 bases). Trimming cost V 2 bases and J 7 bases, with 19 bases left between them. CDR1 and CDR2 (germline): SGHRS, YFSETQ. CDR3 length equals 15 residues. CDR3 loop: CASSFTGKRGHEQYF. CDR3 nucleotide sequence: TGCGCCAGCAGCTTCACAGGGAAGCGAGGGCATGAGCAGTACTTC. Based on the CDR3 plus reference TRBV5-1 and TRBJ2-7, the full variable domain is KAGVTQTPRYLIKTRGQQVTLSCSPISGHRSVSWYQQTPGQGLQFLFEYFSETQRNKGNFPGRFSGRQFSNSRSEMNVSTLELGDSALYLCASSFTGKRGHEQYFGPGTRLTVT.

For this clone: A much more abundant neighbour one base away suggests this may be a read error. The chain recombines TRBV7-2 with TRBJ1-5; no reliable D call. The V gene's germline CDR1 is SGHTA and CDR2 FQGNSA. V was pared by 1 base and J by 0 bases, with 4 bases between. The CDR3 spans 14 residues. The chain's CDR3 is CASSLGYSNQPQHF. DNA of the CDR3: TGTGCCAGCAGCTTAGGATATAGCAATCAGCCCCAGCATTTT.

The chain employs TRBV9 and TRBJ2-5; 14 nucleotides agree with TRBD2. Germline values: CDR1 SGDLS, CDR2 YYNGEE. The CDR3 extends over 21 amino acids. Trimming took 3 bases from V and 2 from J; bases not matched to a gene: 18. The CDR3 coding sequence is TGTGCCAGCAGCGCCGACTACATTCCGGGACTAGCGGGAGTGGGTCAAGAGACCCAGTACTTC. Its protein is CASSADYIPGLAGVGQETQYF.

The chain carries TRBV18 and TRBJ1-1; D is unclear. From germline, CDR1 is KGHSH and CDR2 LQKENI. Trimming took 3 bases from V and 1 from J, leaving 6 bases between them. The CDR3 is 13 amino acids. DNA for the CDR3: TGTGCCAGCTCACCCATACAGAACACTGAAGCTTTCTTT. As protein: CASSPIQNTEAFF.

This clone was observed a handful of times. This sequence joins TRBV6-1 and TRBJ1-2; D may be TRBD1 (6 bases). The germline CDR1 and CDR2 sequences are MNHNS and SASEGT. With 3 bases removed from V and 3 bases from J, the gap between germline ends came to 11 bases. The CDR3 runs to 14 residues. CDR3 in amino acids: CASSDHREYYGYTF. The DNA for the CDR3 is TGTGCCAGCAGTGACCACAGGGAGTACTATGGCTACACCTTC.

CDR3 sequence (DNA): TGTGCCAGCGGGGGGACAGGTTCCTACGAGCAGTACTTC. Protein: CASGGTGSYEQYF. V gene TRBV27 combines with J gene TRBJ2-7; TRBD1 matches at 8 bases. J was trimmed by 1 base and V by 8 bases; bases with no gene match: 4. The germline gives CDR1 MNHEY, CDR2 SMNVEV (reference sequence). The CDR3 runs to 13 residues.

The CDR3 region is CASSLSQGITDTQYF. CDR3 bases: TGTGCCAGCAGCTTGTCACAGGGGATCACAGATACGCAGTATTTT. The V gene is TRBV5-4, the J gene TRBJ2-3; 7 bases are a match to TRBD1. Looked up from germline, CDR1 is SGHNT and CDR2 is YYREEE (reference sequence). J lost 2 bases, V lost 1 base, and 4 bases had no gene match. This CDR3 contains 15 residues.

This clone was detected a few times. The chain links TRBV18 to TRBJ2-7, with 10 bases fitting TRBD1. Germline CDR1 KGHSH, CDR2 LQKENI. The CDR3 has 15 residues. With V trimmed by 6 bases and J by 2 bases, 7 bases remained unmatched. CDR3 coding DNA: TGTGCCAGCTCGCAGGTGGGGACAGGGGCCTACGAGCAGTACTTC. It yields the protein CASSQVGTGAYEQYF. Full variable domain (remainder filled in from reference TRBV18 and TRBJ2-7): NAGVMQNPRHLVRRRGQEARLRCSPMKGHSHVYWYRQLPEEGLKFMVYLQKENIIDESGMPKERFSAEFPKEGPSILRIQQVVRGDSAAYFCASSQVGTGAYEQYFGPGTRLTVT.

The V and J genes are TRBV7-6 and TRBJ1-2, with a tentative D call TRBD1 (6 bases). The germline CDR1 and CDR2 sequences are SGHVS and FNYEAQ. The CDR3 is 12 amino acids. V shed 5 bases and J shed 7 bases, with 11 bases lying between them. The CDR3 sequence is CASSPGEGGYTF. The CDR3 region has the DNA TGTGCCAGCAGCCCAGGGGAGGGTGGCTACACCTTC.

This clone was observed a few times. J is TRBJ2-7 and V is TRBV5-4; TRBD2 might be the D (5 bases). This CDR3 spans 14 amino acids. The germline V gene encodes CDR1 SGHNT and CDR2 YYREEE (reference sequence). The ends were cut back, 6 bases at V and 3 bases at J, with 16 bases in the middle. The chain's CDR3 is CASTKNVGSYEQYF. Written as DNA, the CDR3 is TGTGCCAGCACCAAGAATGTTGGGAGCTACGAGCAGTACTTC.

The chain links TRBV19 to TRBJ1-1; no definite D call. CDR1 is LNHDA and CDR2 is SQIVND in the germline V gene (reference sequence). This CDR3 comprises 14 residues. Trimming left V 6 bases short and J 1 base short, with 12 bases between. CDR3 amino acids: CASSRSLENTEAFF. In nucleotides, the CDR3 is TGTGCCAGTAGCCGGAGTTTAGAGAACACTGAAGCTTTCTTT. The full variable domain, its missing parts supplied by reference TRBV19 and TRBJ1-1, is DGGITQSPKYLFRKEGQNVTLSCEQNLNHDAMYWYRQDPGQGLRLIYYSQIVNDFQKGDIAEGYSVSREKKESFPLTVTSAQKNPTAFYLCASSRSLENTEAFFGQGTRLTVV.

The chain links TRBV15 to TRBJ2-2; 10 bases map to TRBD2. V shed 3 bases, J shed 6 bases, and the junction held 10 bases outside the gene matches. Germline-derived CDR1 and CDR2 are LNHNV and YYDKDF (reference sequence). The CDR3 contains 17 residues. The CDR3 loop is CATSSRPRAGGAGELFF. DNA for the CDR3: TGTGCCACCAGCAGTCGCCCCCGAGCGGGAGGGGCCGGGGAGCTGTTTTTT. Filled out from reference TRBV15 and TRBJ2-2, the complete variable domain reads DAMVIQNPRYQVTQFGKPVTLSCSQTLNHNVMYWYQQKSSQAPKLLFHYYDKDFNNEADTPDNFQSRRPNTSFCFLDIRSPGLGDTAMYLCATSSRPRAGGAGELFFGEGSRLTVL.

The chain uses TRBV6-1 and TRBJ2-5; D is undetermined. The CDR3 runs to 13 residues. CDR1 MNHNS and CDR2 SASEGT come from the germline V gene. Trimming took off 10 bases at V and 0 bases at J, with 12 bases between the two ends. The CDR3 reads CATQGRNQETQYF. DNA of the CDR3: TGTGCCACTCAAGGACGGAACCAAGAGACCCAGTACTTC.

This clone came up a few times. The likely explanation is a read error, given a far larger clone one base away. The chain recombines TRBV4-2 with TRBJ2-1, with D hard to call. Trimming cost V 3 bases and J 8 bases, with 5 bases left between them. CDR1 and CDR2 (germline): LGHNA, YNFKEQ. CDR3 length: 11 amino acids. CDR3 protein: CASSHLDEQFF. The DNA for the CDR3 is TGTGCCAGCAGCCATTTGGATGAGCAGTTCTTC.

This clone was counted only a few times. The chain links TRBV7-9 to TRBJ2-2; the match to TRBD1 covers 9 bases. The CDR3 sequence is 16 residues long. The V gene's germline CDR1 is SEHNR and CDR2 FQNEAQ (reference sequence). With 7 bases clipped from V and 2 bases from J, the junction kept 8 bases outside the gene matches. CDR3 sequence (DNA): TGTGCCAGCAATTCTCCGGGACAGGGCAACACCGGGGAGCTGTTTTTT. Its protein product is CASNSPGQGNTGELFF. The full variable domain, completed using reference TRBV7-9 and TRBJ2-2, is DTGVSQNPRHKITKRGQNVTFRCDPISEHNRLYWYRQTLGQGPEFLTYFQNEAQLEKSRLLSDRFSAERPKGSFSTLEIQRTEQGDSAMYLCASNSPGQGNTGELFFGEGSRLTVL.

Remarks on this clone: This sample also contains other DNA sequences that code for the same CDR3. The CDR3 DNA is TGTGCCAGCAGCTTAGGACAGGGGAACACCGGGGAGCTGTTTTTT. Translating it yields CASSLGQGNTGELFF. This chain connects TRBV7-9 to TRBJ2-2; 7 bases agree with TRBD1. Germline V gene lookup returns CDR1 SEHNR and CDR2 FQNEAQ (reference sequence). The CDR3 has 15 amino acids. Trimming removed 1 base from V and 1 base from J; junction bases left unmatched: 0.